Each of the 23 T cell receptor beta chains below was sequenced from the same sample in a study of radiotherapy plus CTLA-4 blockade in lung cancer. This table comes from immunoSEQ multiplex PCR, and its TCRdb copy is limited to in-frame clones, with some not included. The sample has roughly 120,000 clones; approximately 80% are singletons. Sequencing used peripheral blood, obtained from a patient treated with radiotherapy plus ipilimumab. These receptors all come from a human donor with non-small cell lung cancer that progressed on radiotherapy plus ipilimumab. Some clones in this sample may be carry-over from other donors' samples.

CDR3 DNA: TGCGCCAGCAGGCTACTACTAGCGGGGGGCACAGATACGCAGTATTTT. Translation: CASRLLLAGGTDTQYF. The chain combines TRBV5-1 with TRBJ2-3, with 11 bases aligning to TRBD2. The V and J ends lost 5 bases and 1 base, in that order; junction bases with no gene match: 6. The V gene's germline CDR1 is SGHRS and CDR2 YFSETQ. The CDR3 consists of 16 residues.

The chain has TRBV6-1 and TRBJ2-1; D is perhaps TRBD1 (5 bases). The germline CDR1 and CDR2 sequences are MNHNS and SASEGT. V gave up 5 bases and J gave up 4 bases, with 12 bases separating them. The CDR3 loop spans 14 amino acids. This chain's CDR3 is CASSRQLDYNEQFF. DNA of the CDR3: TGTGCCAGCAGTCGACAGTTAGATTACAATGAGCAGTTCTTC.

This clone was detected once. The chain carries TRBV29-1 and TRBJ1-2; 10 nucleotides agree with TRBD1. Germline V gene lookup returns CDR1 SQVTM and CDR2 ANQGSEA. V was clipped by 6 bases and J by 7 bases; unmatched bases: 17. The CDR3 has 16 amino acids. DNA of the CDR3: TGCAGCGTGGGAGGACAGGGGGGTGGCTTGGAGGGTGGCTACACCTTC. It codes for CSVGGQGGGLEGGYTF.

The chain uses TRBV5-4 and TRBJ2-1; D ambiguous. Trimming shortened V by 1 base and J by 2 bases, and 7 bases separated the two germline ends. Germline values: CDR1 SGHNT, CDR2 YYREEE (reference sequence). This CDR3 region has 14 residues. The CDR3 loop is CASSLSLTYNEQFF. CDR3 nucleotides: TGTGCCAGCAGCTTGAGTCTGACCTACAATGAGCAGTTCTTC.

V and J are TRBV18 and TRBJ1-5, with D unclear. The V end lost 5 bases, the J end lost 5 bases, and 10 bases lay between the germline ends. The CDR3 has 13 residues. CDR1 is KGHSH and CDR2 is LQKENI in the germline V gene. CDR3 loop: CASSDGWDQPQHF. The CDR3 nucleotides are TGTGCCAGCTCAGACGGGTGGGATCAGCCCCAGCATTTT. The variable domain in full, with the rest retrieved from reference TRBV18 and TRBJ1-5, is NAGVMQNPRHLVRRRGQEARLRCSPMKGHSHVYWYRQLPEEGLKFMVYLQKENIIDESGMPKERFSAEFPKEGPSILRIQQVVRGDSAAYFCASSDGWDQPQHFGDGTRLSIL.

The CDR3 DNA sequence: TGTGCCAGCTCACCACCGGAGCGGGGGGGCGATAATGAGCAGTTCTTC. This codes for CASSPPERGGDNEQFF. The chain is built from TRBV18 and TRBJ2-1, with TRBD2 matching over 10 bases. Germline V CDR1 and CDR2: KGHSH, LQKENI. This CDR3 spans 16 amino acids. V lost 0 bases to trimming and J lost 7 bases; unmatched junction nucleotides: 6.

The rearrangement uses TRBV9 and TRBJ2-5; the match to TRBD2 covers 13 bases. The CDR3 is 18 residues long. From germline, CDR1 is SGDLS and CDR2 YYNGEE. The J segment lost 3 bases and the V segment lost 3 bases, leaving 11 bases of the junction unmatched. The CDR3 coding sequence is TGTGCCAGCAGCGGACCGACTAGCGGGGGGCCTTATAAAGAGACCCAGTACTTC. It codes for CASSGPTSGGPYKETQYF.

The chain has TRBV30 and TRBJ2-2; possibly TRBD1 for D (5 bases). Germline V gene data show CDR1 as GTSNPN and CDR2 as SVGIG (reference sequence). V dropped 2 bases and J dropped 5 bases, with 9 bases sitting between them. This CDR3 has 13 amino acids. The CDR3 coding sequence is TGTGCCTGGAGTAAGCAGGGTACCGGGGAGCTGTTTTTT. This gives the protein CAWSKQGTGELFF.

The chain recombines TRBV5-4 with TRBJ2-4; maybe TRBD2 (7 bases). From germline, CDR1 is SGHNT and CDR2 YYREEE (reference sequence). The CDR3 totals 14 residues. V was cut by 2 bases and J by 8 bases, with 14 bases left in between. The CDR3 bases are TGTGCCAGCAGCTTTTCAGGGGCGGGGGACATTCAGTACTTC. Amino acids: CASSFSGAGDIQYF.

V gene TRBV5-1 combines with J gene TRBJ1-4; TRBD1 matches at 7 bases. V lost 2 bases and J lost 12; bases outside the gene matches: 4. In germline, CDR1 is SGHRS, CDR2 YFSETQ. The CDR3 consists of 12 residues. DNA of the CDR3: TGCGCCAGCAGCTTTTATGGGACAGAACTGTTTTTT. Protein product: CASSFYGTELFF.

The J gene is TRBJ1-1, the V gene TRBV18, with D possibly TRBD1 on 5 matching bases. The CDR3 loop spans 15 amino acids. From germline, CDR1 is KGHSH and CDR2 LQKENI. Trimming removed 2 bases at V and 5 bases at J, with 15 bases between. For the CDR3, the DNA is TGTGCCAGCTCACCAAGGGGAGGGGTTGGAACTGAAGCTTTCTTT. Its protein product is CASSPRGGVGTEAFF. Based on the CDR3 plus reference TRBV18 and TRBJ1-1, the full variable domain is NAGVMQNPRHLVRRRGQEARLRCSPMKGHSHVYWYRQLPEEGLKFMVYLQKENIIDESGMPKERFSAEFPKEGPSILRIQQVVRGDSAAYFCASSPRGGVGTEAFFGQGTRLTVV.

This chain joins TRBV7-3 and TRBJ1-2, with TRBD1 matching over 10 bases. V gave up 5 bases and J gave up 8 bases; unmatched junction bases: 11. The CDR3 length is 15 residues. Germline assignment: CDR1 SGHTA and CDR2 FQGTGA. CDR3: CASSHQGQGRIGYTF. CDR3 DNA: TGTGCCAGCAGCCATCAGGGACAGGGGAGGATCGGCTACACCTTC. Variable domain in full (rest from reference TRBV7-3 and TRBJ1-2): GAGVSQTPSNKVTEKGKYVELRCDPISGHTALYWYRQSLGQGPEFLIYFQGTGAADDSGLPNDRFFAVRPEGSVSTLKIQRTERGDSAVYLCASSHQGQGRIGYTFGSGTRLTVV.

V usage is TRBV6-5 and J usage is TRBJ1-1; possibly TRBD1 for D (5 bases). The CDR3 has 15 amino acids. V shed 2 bases and J shed 0 bases, with 10 bases lying between them. CDR1 and CDR2 from the germline V gene are MNHEY and SVGAGI. Here the CDR3 reads CASSYNRPMNTEAFF. The CDR3 DNA follows: TGTGCCAGCAGTTACAACAGGCCGATGAACACTGAAGCTTTCTTT.

The CDR3 is CASSPPILWSAGGAVGTTNEKLFF. The CDR3 nucleotides read TGTGCCAGCTCACCACCGATTCTGTGGTCGGCAGGGGGCGCGGTTGGGACAACTAATGAAAAACTGTTTTTT. V gene TRBV18 combines with J gene TRBJ1-4; 8 bases are a match to TRBD1. The V segment lost 0 bases and the J segment 0 bases; nucleotides outside the gene matches: 24. The CDR3 is made up of 24 amino acids. CDR1 is KGHSH and CDR2 is LQKENI in the germline V gene.

The chain joins TRBV9 to TRBJ2-1; no clear D gene. Trimming stripped 1 base from V and 0 bases from J, with 8 bases between. Germline loops: CDR1 SGDLS, CDR2 YYNGEE. The CDR3 runs 15 residues. CDR3 loop: CASSVSLSSYNEQFF. The CDR3, as DNA: TGTGCCAGCAGCGTAAGCCTGAGCTCCTACAATGAGCAGTTCTTC. Full variable domain (outside the CDR3, taken from reference TRBV9 and TRBJ2-1): DSGVTQTPKHLITATGQRVTLRCSPRSGDLSVYWYQQSLDQGLQFLIQYYNGEERAKGNILERFSAQQFPDLHSELNLSSLELGDSALYFCASSVSLSSYNEQFFGPGTRLTVL.

This clone came up a few times. The chain links TRBV28 to TRBJ1-1, with 9 bases lining up with TRBD1. This CDR3 spans 14 amino acids. With 5 bases clipped from V and 10 bases from J, the junction kept 11 bases outside the gene matches. The germline CDR1 and CDR2 sequences are MDHEN and SYDVKM. The chain's CDR3 is CASSVGGGQGRAFF. In nucleotides, the CDR3 is TGTGCCAGCAGTGTAGGGGGGGGACAGGGACGAGCTTTCTTT.

The V call is TRBV7-2, the J call TRBJ2-3, with D tentatively TRBD2 (5 bases). Germline CDR1 is SGHTA and CDR2 is FQGNSA. V was shortened by 1 base and J by 0 bases, with 5 bases between the two germline ends. This CDR3 is 14 amino acids long. As DNA, the CDR3 is TGTGCCAGCAGCTTAGGGGAGAGCACAGATACGCAGTATTTT. It is translated as CASSLGESTDTQYF.

This chain joins TRBV1 and TRBJ1-5. TRBV1 is a pseudogene segment. The CDR3 is made up of 14 amino acids. For the CDR3, the DNA is TGCACCAGCAGCCGGATACAAAGACGCCAGCCCCAGCATTTT. Residues: CTSSRIQRRQPQHF.

This chain uses TRBV5-1 with TRBJ1-6; TRBD1 matches at 8 bases. From germline, CDR1 is SGHRS and CDR2 YFSETQ. CDR3 size: 16 residues. V shed 0 bases and J 5 bases; nucleotides not matched to a gene: 4. The CDR3 spells CASSLGTGTNNSPLHF. The CDR3, as DNA: TGCGCCAGCAGCTTGGGGACAGGGACAAATAATTCACCCCTCCACTTT.

The gene calls are TRBV5-4 and TRBJ2-7, with D unclear. This CDR3 contains 12 residues. Germline V gives CDR1 SGHNT, CDR2 YYREEE (reference sequence). Deletions cut 0 bases from V and 6 bases from J, with 7 bases between. The CDR3 spells CASSLERTEQYF. The CDR3 nucleotides read TGTGCCAGCAGCTTGGAGCGTACCGAGCAGTACTTC.

V gene TRBV5-6 combines with J gene TRBJ2-7, with D possibly being TRBD1 or TRBD2 (5 bases each). V lost 4 bases to trimming and J lost 0 bases, with 14 bases between them. Germline-derived CDR1 and CDR2 are SGHDT and YYEEEE. The CDR3 runs 15 residues. The CDR3 sequence is CASSGGRTSSYEQYF. CDR3 in DNA: TGTGCCAGCAGCGGGGGACGTACGAGCTCCTACGAGCAGTACTTC.

This rearrangement joins TRBV19 to TRBJ1-2; TRBD1 matches 8 bases. V gave up 4 bases and J gave up 4 bases; unmatched junction bases: 5. Per the germline V gene, CDR1 is LNHDA and CDR2 is SQIVND (reference sequence). The CDR3 totals 14 residues. The DNA for the CDR3 is TGTGCCAGTAGTAAACAGGGGGAGGGCTATGGCTACACCTTC. It codes for CASSKQGEGYGYTF. Variable domain in full (rest from reference TRBV19 and TRBJ1-2): DGGITQSPKYLFRKEGQNVTLSCEQNLNHDAMYWYRQDPGQGLRLIYYSQIVNDFQKGDIAEGYSVSREKKESFPLTVTSAQKNPTAFYLCASSKQGEGYGYTFGSGTRLTVV.

The chain carries TRBV9 and TRBJ2-5, with TRBD1 identical over 9 bases. Germline V lookup: CDR1 SGDLS, CDR2 YYNGEE. V shed 4 bases and J 2 bases; nucleotides not matched to a gene: 6. The CDR3 is made up of 15 amino acids. DNA for the CDR3: TGTGCCAGCAGCCCGTACAGGGGGCAGCAAGAGACCCAGTACTTC. Protein product: CASSPYRGQQETQYF.